This T cell receptor beta chain was documented in a study of T cell responses to AZD1222 COVID-19 vaccine. Overall study results and limits: In a largely white British group with more females than males, clonal diversity was possibly underestimated.

This clone was seen at least ten times. The antigen remains unidentified. Sequenced by immunoSEQ multiplex PCR; TCRdb stores in-frame clones only, minus some. The sample lists roughly 180,000 clones; roughly nine tenths were seen once. The sequence was collected from an adult in good health. This material consisted of peripheral blood, taken on day 0 of AZD1222 vaccination.

In DNA, the CDR3 is TGTGCCAGCAGCTTAGGATTCAGAGGGACCAATTCACCCCTCCACTTT. This encodes CASSLGFRGTNSPLHF. The chain employs TRBV13 and TRBJ1-6, with D possibly TRBD1 on 5 matching bases. Germline V lookup: CDR1 PRHDT, CDR2 FYEKMQ (reference sequence). Trimming removed 0 bases at V and 7 bases at J, with 13 bases between. CDR3 length: 16 amino acids.